The sample holds many counts of the clone carrying this TCR beta chain. The CDR3 covers 16 residues. Trimming pared 4 bases from V and 3 bases from J, leaving 19 bases between. CDR1 SGHRS and CDR2 YFSETQ come from the germline V gene. TCRdb fed the 5' RACE reads into MiXCR, producing one record per CDR3 protein. This repertoire shows about 240,000 distinct CDR3 sequences, about 10% found once; its top ten account for 6.8%. This record belongs to a study of CD8 T cells in ankylosing spondylitis. The V call is TRBV5-1, the J call TRBJ1-1; no clear D gene. This clonotype originated in a male donor with ankylosing spondylitis or in good health (not recorded which). Sequenced input: blood, either unsorted or a sorted T cell fraction (not recorded which). In DNA, the CDR3 is TGCGCCAGCAGCCGAGATGTAACGATAGGCGACACTGAAGCTTTCTTT. This translates into CASSRDVTIGDTEAFF.